This TCR beta chain was captured by sequencing in a study of blood T cell repertoires in COVID-19. Germline loops: CDR1 LNHDA, CDR2 SQIVND (reference sequence). The CDR3 length is 14 residues. V dropped 4 bases and J dropped 2; count of bases not matched to a gene: 5. The data were produced by immunoSEQ multiplex PCR, yet TCRdb's version contains in-frame clones alone and is incomplete. The sample shows 200,000 to 250,000 clones, approximately 92% of them seen only once. The study drew participants aged about 18 to 95 years from under 30 US areas. Sequencing was done on a sample of PBMCs or T cells enriched from blood (not recorded which). This receptor was taken from a woman aged 18-29 years in a cohort exposed to, infected with or recovered from COVID-19 (not recorded which). This sequence joins TRBV19 and TRBJ2-7, with 7 bases lining up with TRBD1. CDR3 amino acids: CASSSWGQTYEQYF. The CDR3 nucleotides read TGTGCCAGTAGTAGCTGGGGACAGACCTACGAGCAGTACTTC.